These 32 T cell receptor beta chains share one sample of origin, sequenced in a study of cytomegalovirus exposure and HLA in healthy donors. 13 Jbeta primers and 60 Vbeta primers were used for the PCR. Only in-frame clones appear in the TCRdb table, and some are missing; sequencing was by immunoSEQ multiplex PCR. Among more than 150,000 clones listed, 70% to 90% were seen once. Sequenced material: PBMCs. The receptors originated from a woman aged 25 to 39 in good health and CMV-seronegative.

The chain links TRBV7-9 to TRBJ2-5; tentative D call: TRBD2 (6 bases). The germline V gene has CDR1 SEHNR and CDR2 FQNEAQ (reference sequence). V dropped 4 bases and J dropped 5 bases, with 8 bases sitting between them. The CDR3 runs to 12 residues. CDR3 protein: CASSWDFETQYF. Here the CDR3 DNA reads TGTGCCAGCAGCTGGGACTTCGAGACCCAGTACTTC.

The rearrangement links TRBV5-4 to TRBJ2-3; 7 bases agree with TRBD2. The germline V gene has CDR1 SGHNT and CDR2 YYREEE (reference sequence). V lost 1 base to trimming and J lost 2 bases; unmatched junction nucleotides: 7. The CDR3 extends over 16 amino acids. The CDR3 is CASSLYGAGVTDTQYF. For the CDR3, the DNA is TGTGCCAGCAGCTTGTACGGGGCGGGGGTCACAGATACGCAGTATTTT.

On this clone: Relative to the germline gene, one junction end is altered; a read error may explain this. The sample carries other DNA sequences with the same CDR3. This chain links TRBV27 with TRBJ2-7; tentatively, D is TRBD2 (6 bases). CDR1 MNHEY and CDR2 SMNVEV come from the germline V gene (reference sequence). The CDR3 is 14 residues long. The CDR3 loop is CASSLRGENYEQYF. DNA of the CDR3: TGCGCCAGCAGTTTGCGGGGTGAGAACTACGAGCAGTACTTC.

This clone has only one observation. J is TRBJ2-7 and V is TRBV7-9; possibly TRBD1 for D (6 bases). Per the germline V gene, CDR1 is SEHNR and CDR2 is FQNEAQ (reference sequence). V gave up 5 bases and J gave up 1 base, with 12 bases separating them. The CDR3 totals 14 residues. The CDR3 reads CASSRQEDSYEQYF. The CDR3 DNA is TGTGCCAGCAGCAGACAGGAAGATTCCTACGAGCAGTACTTC.

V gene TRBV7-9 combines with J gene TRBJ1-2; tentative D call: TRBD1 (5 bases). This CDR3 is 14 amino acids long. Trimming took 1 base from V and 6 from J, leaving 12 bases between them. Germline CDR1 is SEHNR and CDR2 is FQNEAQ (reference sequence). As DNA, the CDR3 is TGTGCCAGCAGCTTAGGTGGGGCCCGGAATGGCTACACCTTC. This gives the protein CASSLGGARNGYTF.

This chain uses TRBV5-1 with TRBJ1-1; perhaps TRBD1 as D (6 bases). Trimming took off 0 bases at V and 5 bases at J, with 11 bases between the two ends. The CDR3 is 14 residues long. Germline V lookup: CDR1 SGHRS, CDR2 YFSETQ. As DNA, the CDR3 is TGCGCCAGCAGCTTGGTGGGGGCAGGGACTGAAGCTTTCTTT. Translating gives CASSLVGAGTEAFF.

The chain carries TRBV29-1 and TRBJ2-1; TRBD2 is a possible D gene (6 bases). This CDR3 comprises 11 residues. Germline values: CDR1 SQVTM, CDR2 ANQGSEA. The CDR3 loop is CTLVGGDEQFF. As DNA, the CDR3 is TGCACCTTAGTTGGCGGGGATGAGCAGTTCTTC.

The CDR3 loop reads CASSLSERNTGELFF. The CDR3, as DNA: TGTGCCAGCAGTTTATCGGAGAGGAACACCGGGGAGCTGTTTTTT. The V gene is TRBV27, the J gene TRBJ2-2; D gene ambiguous. Germline-derived CDR1 and CDR2 are MNHEY and SMNVEV (reference sequence). This CDR3 has 15 residues. Trimming took off 0 bases at V and 1 base at J, with 6 bases between the two ends.

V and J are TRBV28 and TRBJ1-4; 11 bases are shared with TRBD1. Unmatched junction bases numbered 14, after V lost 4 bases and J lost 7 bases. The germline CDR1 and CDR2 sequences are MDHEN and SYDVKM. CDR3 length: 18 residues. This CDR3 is CASSSHLGQGAKSEKLFF. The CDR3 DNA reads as TGTGCCAGCAGTTCGCACCTAGGACAGGGGGCTAAAAGTGAAAAACTGTTTTTT.

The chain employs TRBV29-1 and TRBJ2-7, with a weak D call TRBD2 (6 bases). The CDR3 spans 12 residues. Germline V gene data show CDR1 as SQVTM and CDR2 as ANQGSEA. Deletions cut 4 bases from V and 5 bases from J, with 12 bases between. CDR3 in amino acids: CSVGSGGDEQYF. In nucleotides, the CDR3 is TGCAGCGTTGGTAGCGGTGGGGACGAGCAGTACTTC.

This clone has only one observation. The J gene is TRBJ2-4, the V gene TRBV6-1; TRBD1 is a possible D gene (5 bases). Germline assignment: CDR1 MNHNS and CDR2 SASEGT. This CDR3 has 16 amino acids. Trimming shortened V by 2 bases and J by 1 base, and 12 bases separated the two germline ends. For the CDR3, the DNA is TGTGCCAGCAGTGAATGGACATTGGGGGCCAAAAACATTCAGTACTTC. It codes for CASSEWTLGAKNIQYF.

Written as DNA, the CDR3 is TGTGCCAGCAGCTCCTCCGGGACAGGGAGCTCCTACAATGAGCAGTTCTTC. Protein: CASSSSGTGSSYNEQFF. J is TRBJ2-1 and V is TRBV7-3; 9 bases are shared with TRBD1. Germline V gene data show CDR1 as SGHTA and CDR2 as FQGTGA. This CDR3 comprises 17 residues. Trimming cost V 4 bases and J 0 bases; bases outside gene matches: 7.

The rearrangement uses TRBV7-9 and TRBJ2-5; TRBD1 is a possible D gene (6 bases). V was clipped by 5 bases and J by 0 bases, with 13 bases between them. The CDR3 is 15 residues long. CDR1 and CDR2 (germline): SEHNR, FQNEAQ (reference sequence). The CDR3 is CASSPIDRNQETQYF. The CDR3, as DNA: TGTGCCAGCAGCCCGATTGACAGGAACCAAGAGACCCAGTACTTC.

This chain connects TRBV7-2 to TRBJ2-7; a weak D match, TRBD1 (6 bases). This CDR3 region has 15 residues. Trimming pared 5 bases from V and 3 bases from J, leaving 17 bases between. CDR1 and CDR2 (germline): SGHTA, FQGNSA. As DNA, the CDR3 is TGTGCCAGCAGCCCAAACCATGGACAGATCTACGAGCAGTACTTC. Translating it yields CASSPNHGQIYEQYF.

CDR3 amino acids: CASRDTGTTEQFF. The CDR3 bases are TGCGCCAGCAGAGACACAGGTACAACCGAGCAGTTCTTC. This sequence joins TRBV5-1 and TRBJ2-1, with D possibly TRBD1 on 5 matching bases. CDR1 is SGHRS and CDR2 is YFSETQ in the germline V gene. V lost 5 bases and J lost 10, with 16 bases in between. This CDR3 comprises 13 residues. The full variable domain, with the rest looked up from reference TRBV5-1 and TRBJ2-1, is KAGVTQTPRYLIKTRGQQVTLSCSPISGHRSVSWYQQTPGQGLQFLFEYFSETQRNKGNFPGRFSGRQFSNSRSEMNVSTLELGDSALYLCASRDTGTTEQFFGPGTRLTVL.

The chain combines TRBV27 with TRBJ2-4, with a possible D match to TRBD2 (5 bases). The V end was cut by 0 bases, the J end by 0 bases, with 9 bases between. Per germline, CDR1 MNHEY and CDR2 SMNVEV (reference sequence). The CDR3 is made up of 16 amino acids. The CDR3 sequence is CASSLSFRGAKNIQYF. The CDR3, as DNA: TGTGCCAGCAGTTTATCGTTCCGGGGAGCCAAAAACATTCAGTACTTC.

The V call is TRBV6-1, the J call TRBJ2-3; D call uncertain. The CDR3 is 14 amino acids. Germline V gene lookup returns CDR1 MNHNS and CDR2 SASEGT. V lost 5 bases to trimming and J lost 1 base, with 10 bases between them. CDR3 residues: CASSLPSGTDTQYF. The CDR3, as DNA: TGTGCCAGCAGTCTCCCCTCTGGCACAGATACGCAGTATTTT.

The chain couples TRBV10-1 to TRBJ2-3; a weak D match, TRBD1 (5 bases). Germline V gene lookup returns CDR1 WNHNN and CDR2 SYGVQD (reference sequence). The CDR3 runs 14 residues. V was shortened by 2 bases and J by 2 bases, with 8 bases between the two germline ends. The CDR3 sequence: CASSEGAFTDTQYF. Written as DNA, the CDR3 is TGCGCCAGCAGTGAGGGGGCATTCACAGATACGCAGTATTTT.

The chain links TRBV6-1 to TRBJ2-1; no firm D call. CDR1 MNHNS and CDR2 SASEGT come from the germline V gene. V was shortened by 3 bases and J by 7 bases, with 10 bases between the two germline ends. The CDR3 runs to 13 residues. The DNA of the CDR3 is TGTGCCAGCAGTGACCCCCCTTTTAATGAGCAGTTCTTC. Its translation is CASSDPPFNEQFF.

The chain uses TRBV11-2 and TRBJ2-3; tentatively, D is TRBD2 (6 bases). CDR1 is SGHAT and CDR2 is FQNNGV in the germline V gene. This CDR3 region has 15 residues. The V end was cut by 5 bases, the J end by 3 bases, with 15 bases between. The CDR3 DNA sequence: TGTGCCAGCAGCCCGGTGGTCGGGGGTACAGATACGCAGTATTTT. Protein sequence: CASSPVVGGTDTQYF.

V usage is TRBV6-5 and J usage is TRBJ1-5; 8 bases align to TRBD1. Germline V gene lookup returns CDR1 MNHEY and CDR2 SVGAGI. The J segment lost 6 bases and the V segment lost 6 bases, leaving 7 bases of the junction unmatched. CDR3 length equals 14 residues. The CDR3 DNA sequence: TGTGCCAGCAGGTCCGGACAGGGAAGTCAGCCCCAGCATTTT. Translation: CASRSGQGSQPQHF.

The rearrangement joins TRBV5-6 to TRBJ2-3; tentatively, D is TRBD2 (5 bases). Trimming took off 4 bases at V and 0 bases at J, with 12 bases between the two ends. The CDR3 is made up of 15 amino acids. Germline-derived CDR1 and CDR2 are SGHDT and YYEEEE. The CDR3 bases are TGTGCCAGCAGCCCCACGGGAACTAGCACAGATACGCAGTATTTT. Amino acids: CASSPTGTSTDTQYF.

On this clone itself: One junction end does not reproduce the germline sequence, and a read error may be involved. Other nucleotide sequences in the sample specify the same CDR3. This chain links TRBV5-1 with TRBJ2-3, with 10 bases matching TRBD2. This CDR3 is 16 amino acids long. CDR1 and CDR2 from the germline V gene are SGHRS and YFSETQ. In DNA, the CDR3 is TGCGCCAGCAGCTGGGTAGCGGGGGGCCCCACAGATACGCAATATTTT. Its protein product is CASSWVAGGPTDTQYF.

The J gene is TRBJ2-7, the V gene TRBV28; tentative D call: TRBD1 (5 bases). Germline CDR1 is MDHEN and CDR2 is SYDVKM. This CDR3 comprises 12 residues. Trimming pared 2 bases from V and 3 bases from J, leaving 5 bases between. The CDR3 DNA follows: TGTGCCAGCAGTTTACAGGGCTACGAGCAGTACTTC. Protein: CASSLQGYEQYF. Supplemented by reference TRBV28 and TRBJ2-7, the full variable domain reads DVKVTQSSRYLVKRTGEKVFLECVQDMDHENMFWYRQDPGLGLRLIYFSYDVKMKEKGDIPEGYSVSREKKERFSLILESASTNQTSMYLCASSLQGYEQYFGPGTRLTVT.

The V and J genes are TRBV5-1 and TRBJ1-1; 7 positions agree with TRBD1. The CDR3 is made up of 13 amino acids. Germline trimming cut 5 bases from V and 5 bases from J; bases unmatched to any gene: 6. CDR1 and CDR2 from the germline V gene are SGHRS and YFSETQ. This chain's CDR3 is CASRYGTETEAFF. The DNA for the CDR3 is TGCGCCAGCAGATATGGGACAGAAACTGAAGCTTTCTTT.

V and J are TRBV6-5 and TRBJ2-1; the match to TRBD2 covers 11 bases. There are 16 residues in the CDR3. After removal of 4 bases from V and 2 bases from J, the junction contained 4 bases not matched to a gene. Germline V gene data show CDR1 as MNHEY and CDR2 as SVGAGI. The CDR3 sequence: CASSSGTSGTYNEQFF. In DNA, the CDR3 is TGTGCCAGCAGTTCCGGGACTAGCGGTACCTACAATGAGCAGTTCTTC.

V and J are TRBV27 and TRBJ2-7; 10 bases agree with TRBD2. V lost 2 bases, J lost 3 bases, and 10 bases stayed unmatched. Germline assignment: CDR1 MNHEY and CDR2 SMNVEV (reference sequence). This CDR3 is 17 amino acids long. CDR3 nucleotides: TGTGCCAGCAGTTTACCGAGCGGGAGGGCCCCATTCTACGAGCAGTACTTC. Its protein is CASSLPSGRAPFYEQYF.

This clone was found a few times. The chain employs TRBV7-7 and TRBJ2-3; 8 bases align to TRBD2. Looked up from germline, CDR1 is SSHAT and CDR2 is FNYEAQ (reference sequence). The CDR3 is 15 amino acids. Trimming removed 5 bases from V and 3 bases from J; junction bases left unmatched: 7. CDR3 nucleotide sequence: TGTGCCAGCAGCCTACGGGGGGGCCAGACAGATACGCAGTATTTT. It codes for CASSLRGGQTDTQYF.

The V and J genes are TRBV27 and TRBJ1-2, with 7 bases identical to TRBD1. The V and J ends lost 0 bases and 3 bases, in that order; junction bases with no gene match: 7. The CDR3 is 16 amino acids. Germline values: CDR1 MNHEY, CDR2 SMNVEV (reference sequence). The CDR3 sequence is CASSLSYPDRYYGYTF. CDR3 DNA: TGTGCCAGCAGTTTATCCTACCCGGACAGGTACTATGGCTACACCTTC.

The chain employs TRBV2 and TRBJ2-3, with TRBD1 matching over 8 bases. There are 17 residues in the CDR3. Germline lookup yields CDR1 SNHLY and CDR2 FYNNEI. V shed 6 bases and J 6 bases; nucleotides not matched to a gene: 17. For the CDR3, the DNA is TGTGCCAGCAGCCTCCAGGGGGCGCCTTCTGCGGGGGATACGCAGTATTTT. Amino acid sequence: CASSLQGAPSAGDTQYF.

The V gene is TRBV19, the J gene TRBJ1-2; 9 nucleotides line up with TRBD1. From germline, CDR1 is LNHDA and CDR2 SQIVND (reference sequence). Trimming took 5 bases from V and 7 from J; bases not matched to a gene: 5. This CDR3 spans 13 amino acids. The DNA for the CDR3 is TGTGCCAGTAGTCAAGGACAGGGGATTGGCTACACCTTC. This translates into CASSQGQGIGYTF.

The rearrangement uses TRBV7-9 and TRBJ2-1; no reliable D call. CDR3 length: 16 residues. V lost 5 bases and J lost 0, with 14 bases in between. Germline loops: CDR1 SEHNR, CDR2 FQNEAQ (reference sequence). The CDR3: CASSDSERFSYNEQFF. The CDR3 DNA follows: TGTGCCAGCAGCGACTCGGAGAGATTCTCCTACAATGAGCAGTTCTTC.